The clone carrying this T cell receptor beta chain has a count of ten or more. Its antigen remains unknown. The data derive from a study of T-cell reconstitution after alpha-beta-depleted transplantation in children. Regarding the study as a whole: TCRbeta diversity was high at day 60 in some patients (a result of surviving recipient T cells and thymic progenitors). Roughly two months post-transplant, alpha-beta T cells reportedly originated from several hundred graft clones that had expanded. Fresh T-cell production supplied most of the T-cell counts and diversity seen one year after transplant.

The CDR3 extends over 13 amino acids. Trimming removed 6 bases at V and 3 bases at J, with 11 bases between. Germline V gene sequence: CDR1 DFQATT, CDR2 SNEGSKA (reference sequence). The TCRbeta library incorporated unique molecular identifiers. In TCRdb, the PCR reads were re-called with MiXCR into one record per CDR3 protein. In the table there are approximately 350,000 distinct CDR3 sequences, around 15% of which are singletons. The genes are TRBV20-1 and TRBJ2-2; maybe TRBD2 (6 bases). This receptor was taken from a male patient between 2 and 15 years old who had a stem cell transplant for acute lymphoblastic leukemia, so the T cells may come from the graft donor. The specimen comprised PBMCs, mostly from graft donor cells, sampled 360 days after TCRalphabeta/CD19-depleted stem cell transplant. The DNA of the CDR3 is TGCAGTGCGGGGACTCGCCACACCGGGGAGCTGTTTTTT. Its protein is CSAGTRHTGELFF.